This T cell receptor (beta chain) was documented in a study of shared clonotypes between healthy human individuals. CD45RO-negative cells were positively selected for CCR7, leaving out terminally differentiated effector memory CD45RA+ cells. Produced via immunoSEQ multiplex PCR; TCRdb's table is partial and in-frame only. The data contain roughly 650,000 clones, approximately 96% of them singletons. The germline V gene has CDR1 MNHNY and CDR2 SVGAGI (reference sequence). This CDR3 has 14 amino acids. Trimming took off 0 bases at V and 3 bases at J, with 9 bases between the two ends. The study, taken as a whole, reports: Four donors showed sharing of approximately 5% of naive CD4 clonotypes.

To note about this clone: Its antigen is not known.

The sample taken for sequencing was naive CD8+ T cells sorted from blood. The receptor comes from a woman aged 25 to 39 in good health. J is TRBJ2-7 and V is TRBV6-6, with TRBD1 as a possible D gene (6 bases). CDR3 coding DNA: TGTGCCAGCAGTTACTCCGTCAGGGGCTACGAGCAGTACTTC. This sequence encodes CASSYSVRGYEQYF.